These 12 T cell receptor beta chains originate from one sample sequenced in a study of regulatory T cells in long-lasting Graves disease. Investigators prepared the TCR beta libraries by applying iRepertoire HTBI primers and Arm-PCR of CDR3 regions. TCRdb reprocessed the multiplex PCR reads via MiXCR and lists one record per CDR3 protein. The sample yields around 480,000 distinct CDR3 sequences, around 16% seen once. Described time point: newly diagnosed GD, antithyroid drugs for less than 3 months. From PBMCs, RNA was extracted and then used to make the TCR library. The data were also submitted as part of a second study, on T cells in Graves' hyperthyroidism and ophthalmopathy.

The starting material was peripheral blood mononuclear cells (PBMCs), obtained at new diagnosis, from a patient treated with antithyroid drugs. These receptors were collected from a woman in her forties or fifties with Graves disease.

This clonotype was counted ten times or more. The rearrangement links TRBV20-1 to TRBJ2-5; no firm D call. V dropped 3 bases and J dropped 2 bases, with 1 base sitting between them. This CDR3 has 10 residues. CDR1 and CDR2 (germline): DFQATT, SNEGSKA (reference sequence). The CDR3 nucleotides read TGCAGTGCTAGTCAAGAGACCCAGTACTTC. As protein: CSASQETQYF.

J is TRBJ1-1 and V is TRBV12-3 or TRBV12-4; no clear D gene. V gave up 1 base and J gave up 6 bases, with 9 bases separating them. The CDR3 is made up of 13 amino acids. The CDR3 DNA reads TGTGCCAGCAGTTTAGGGTCTGGGGCTGAAGCTTTCTTT. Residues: CASSLGSGAEAFF.

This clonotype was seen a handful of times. CDR3 residues: CASSPGARGSTEAFF. The CDR3 coding sequence is TGTGCCAGCAGCCCAGGGGCCCGAGGGAGTACTGAAGCTTTCTTT. The chain links TRBV7-2 to TRBJ1-1; D may be TRBD1 (6 bases). Germline assignment: CDR1 SGHTA and CDR2 FQGNSA. The CDR3 has 15 amino acids. V was trimmed by 5 bases and J by 5 bases, leaving 18 bases between them.

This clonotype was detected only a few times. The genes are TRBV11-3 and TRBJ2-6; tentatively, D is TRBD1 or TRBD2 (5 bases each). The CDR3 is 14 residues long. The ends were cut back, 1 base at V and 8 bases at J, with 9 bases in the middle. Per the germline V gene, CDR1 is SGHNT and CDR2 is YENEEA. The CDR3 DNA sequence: TGTGCCAGCAGCTTAGCCAGGGAGCCCAACGTCCTGACTTTC. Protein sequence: CASSLAREPNVLTF.

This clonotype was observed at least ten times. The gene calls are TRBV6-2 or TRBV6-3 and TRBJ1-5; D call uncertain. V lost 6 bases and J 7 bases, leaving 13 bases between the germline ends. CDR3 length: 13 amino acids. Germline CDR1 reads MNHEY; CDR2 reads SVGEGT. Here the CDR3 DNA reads TGTGCCAGCAGCTACGGAGCGGAACAGCCCCAGCATTTT. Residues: CASSYGAEQPQHF.

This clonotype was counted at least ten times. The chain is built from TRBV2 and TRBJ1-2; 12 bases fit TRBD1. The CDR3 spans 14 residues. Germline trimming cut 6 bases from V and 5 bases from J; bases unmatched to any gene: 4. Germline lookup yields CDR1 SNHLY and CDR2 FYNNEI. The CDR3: CASRPGQGAYGYTF. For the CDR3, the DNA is TGTGCCAGCAGGCCGGGACAGGGGGCATATGGCTACACCTTC.

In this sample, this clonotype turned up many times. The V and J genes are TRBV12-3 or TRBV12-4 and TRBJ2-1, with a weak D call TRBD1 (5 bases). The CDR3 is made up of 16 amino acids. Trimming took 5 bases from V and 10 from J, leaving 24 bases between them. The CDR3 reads CASSPPGLTARGEQFF. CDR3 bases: TGTGCCAGCAGTCCCCCCGGTTTGACAGCCCGTGGGGAGCAGTTCTTC.

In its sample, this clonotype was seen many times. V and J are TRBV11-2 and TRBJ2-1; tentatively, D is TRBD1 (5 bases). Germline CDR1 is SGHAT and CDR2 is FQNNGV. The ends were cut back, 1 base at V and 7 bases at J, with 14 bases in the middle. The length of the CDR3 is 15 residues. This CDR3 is CASSLARGPLNEQFF. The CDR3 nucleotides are TGTGCCAGCAGCTTAGCTAGGGGCCCTCTAAATGAGCAGTTCTTC.

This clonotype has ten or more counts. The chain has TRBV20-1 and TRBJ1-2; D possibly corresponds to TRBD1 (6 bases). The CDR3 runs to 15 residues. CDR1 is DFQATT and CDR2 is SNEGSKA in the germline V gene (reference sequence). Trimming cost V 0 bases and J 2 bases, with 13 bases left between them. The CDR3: CSARDSAGVNYGYTF. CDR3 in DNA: TGCAGTGCTAGAGATTCGGCAGGGGTAAACTATGGCTACACCTTC.

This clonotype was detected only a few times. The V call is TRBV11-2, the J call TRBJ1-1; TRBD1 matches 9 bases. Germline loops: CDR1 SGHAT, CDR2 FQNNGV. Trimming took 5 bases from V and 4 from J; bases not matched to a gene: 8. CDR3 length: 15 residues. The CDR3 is CASSQQGQGPTEAFF. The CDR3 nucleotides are TGTGCCAGCAGCCAACAGGGACAGGGACCCACTGAAGCTTTCTTT.

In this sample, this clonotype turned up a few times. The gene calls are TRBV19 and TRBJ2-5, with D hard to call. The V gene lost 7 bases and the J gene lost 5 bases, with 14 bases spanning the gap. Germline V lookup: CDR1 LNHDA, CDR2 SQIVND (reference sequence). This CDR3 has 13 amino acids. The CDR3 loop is CASTSEGRETQYF. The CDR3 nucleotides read TGTGCCAGTACCTCCGAAGGGCGGGAGACCCAGTACTTC. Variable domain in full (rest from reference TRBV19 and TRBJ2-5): DGGITQSPKYLFRKEGQNVTLSCEQNLNHDAMYWYRQDPGQGLRLIYYSQIVNDFQKGDIAEGYSVSREKKESFPLTVTSAQKNPTAFYLCASTSEGRETQYFGPGTRLLVL.

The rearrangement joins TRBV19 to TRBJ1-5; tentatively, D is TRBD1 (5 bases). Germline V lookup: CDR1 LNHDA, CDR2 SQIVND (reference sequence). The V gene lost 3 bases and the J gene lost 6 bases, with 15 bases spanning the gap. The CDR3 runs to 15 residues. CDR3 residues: CASSILSGVAQPQHF. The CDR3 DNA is TGTGCCAGTAGTATCCTTTCGGGGGTGGCTCAGCCCCAGCATTTT.